This section outlines one T cell receptor (beta chain) sequence together with its context. These data belong to a study of cytomegalovirus exposure and HLA in healthy donors. PCR involved 60 Vbeta and 13 Jbeta primers. The data were produced by immunoSEQ multiplex PCR, yet TCRdb's version contains in-frame clones alone and is incomplete. The table shows 100,000 to 120,000 clones, with under 85% occurring only once. V gave up 0 bases and J gave up 7 bases; unmatched junction bases: 8. The CDR3 sequence is 15 residues long. Germline CDR1 and CDR2: SGHRS and YFSETQ. The sample was PBMCs. The TCR sequence derives from a man younger than 45 in good health and CMV-seronegative. V gene TRBV5-1 combines with J gene TRBJ2-7; 9 nucleotides match TRBD2. The CDR3 DNA sequence: TGCGCCAGCAGCTTGGAAGCGGGGGGCCCCAATGAGCAGTACTTC. As protein: CASSLEAGGPNEQYF.